Listed below are T cell receptor beta chains from one sample, sequenced in a study of CD8 T cells in Susac syndrome. TCRdb fed the immunoSEQ multiplex PCR reads into MiXCR, producing one record per CDR3 protein. The table has 170,000 or so distinct CDR3 sequences, 90% to 97% seen once; the top ten hold approximately 0.12%. Sequenced input: CD4+ T cells from PBMCs. These receptors came from a human donor with Susac syndrome. The CDR3 runs from the conserved cysteine through the conserved F or W. A D gene is named only where the DNA matches it firmly. Clone sizes are given selectively: once, few, many, or a class where the clone is expanded.

>-|TRBD1|TRBJ1-5|TRBV4-1
TGCGCCAGCAGCCAGATCCCAGGGGGAGATCAGCCCCAGCATTTT
CASSQIPGGDQPQHF
>-|-|TRBJ2-1|TRBV9
TGTGCCAGCAGCGTAGCGGACAATGAGCAGTTCTTC
CASSVADNEQFF
>-|-|TRBJ1-5|TRBV20-1
TGCAGTGCTGACCGACTCACTCGCGGGACAAATAGCAATCAGCCCCAGCATTTT
CSADRLTRGTNSNQPQHF
>-|TRBD2|TRBJ2-1|TRBV6-1
TGTGCCAGCAGTGAACTAGCGGGAGTTTATAATGAGCAGTTCTTC
CASSELAGVYNEQFF
>-|TRBD1|TRBJ1-5|TRBV12-3/TRBV12-4
TGTGCCAGCAGTTTGGGGACAGGGCTAGATTTT
CASSLGTGLDF
>-|TRBD2|TRBJ2-5|TRBV20-1
TGCACTGGTCCTGGCGGGAGTACGCCAGAGACCCAGTACTTC
CTGPGGSTPETQYF
>-|TRBD1|TRBJ2-1|TRBV6-5
TGTGCCAGCAGTCTTGGACAGGGCCCCTACAATGAGCAGTTCTTC
CASSLGQGPYNEQFF
>once|TRBD1|TRBJ2-5|TRBV24-1
TGTGCCACCAGTGATGCGATCCCTTCTGACAGGGAGCAAGAGACCCAGTACTTC
CATSDAIPSDREQETQYF
>-|-|TRBJ1-6|TRBV9
TGTGCCAGCAGCGCCAGCGCGGGGGGTTCACCCCTCCACTTT
CASSASAGGSPLHF
>once|TRBD2|TRBJ2-3|TRBV20-1
TGCAGTGCCACCCCCTGGGGCGGGAGAAGGATTAGAACAGATACGCAGTATTTT
CSATPWGGRRIRTDTQYF
>-|-|TRBJ1-6|TRBV15
TGTGCCACCAGCAAATCCGGAGGGGGGGAATCACCCCTCCACTTT
CATSKSGGGESPLHF
>once|-|TRBJ2-1|TRBV24-1
TGTGCCACCAGTGCCCAAAACCCCGGGAGCAATGAGCAGTTCTTC
CATSAQNPGSNEQFF
>-|-|TRBJ1-1|TRBV29-1
TGCAGCGTTGAAATCGGCGGGCTTGGTACTGAAGCTTTCTTT
CSVEIGGLGTEAFF
>-|-|TRBJ2-3|TRBV20-1
TGCAGTCCTGGGGGGGCCCCCACAGATACGCAGTATTTT
CSPGGAPTDTQYF
>-|TRBD1|TRBJ1-4|TRBV28
TGTGCCAGCAGTTTCTCACAGGGGGGTAATGAAAAACTGTTTTTT
CASSFSQGGNEKLFF
>-|TRBD1|TRBJ1-5|TRBV5-1
TGCGCCAGCAGCTACGGGACAGGAAATCAGCCCCAGCATTTT
CASSYGTGNQPQHF
>few|-|TRBJ2-4|TRBV4-1
TGCGCCAGCAGCCCGCTCGGGAAGCTAGCCAAAAACATTCAGTACTTC
CASSPLGKLAKNIQYF
>-|-|TRBJ2-2|TRBV6-5
TGTGCCAGCCAAACGACGGTGCCCGGGGAGCTGTTTTTT
CASQTTVPGELFF
>-|TRBD1|TRBJ2-6|TRBV4-1
TGCGCCAGCAGCCAAAGCCTCCGTGACGGGACAGGGGGGGCCCGGGCTGGGGCCAACGTCCTGACTTTC
CASSQSLRDGTGGARAGANVLTF
>-|-|TRBJ1-6|TRBV3-1
TGTGCCAGCAGCCAAGCTGGGGGAAGGGGTGATTCACCCCTCCACTTT
CASSQAGGRGDSPLHF
>once|-|TRBJ2-3|TRBV9
TGTGCCAGCAGCGTAGGGGCTTTGAGCACAGATACGCAGTATTTT
CASSVGALSTDTQYF
>-|TRBD2|TRBJ2-5|TRBV18
TGTGCCAGCTCACTCCGACTAGCGGGAGTTGAAGAGACCCAGTACTTC
CASSLRLAGVEETQYF
>-|-|TRBJ2-7|TRBV30
TGTGCCTGGGAAACATCCTACGAGCAGTACTTC
CAWETSYEQYF
>-|-|TRBJ2-7|TRBV25-1
TGTGCCAGCAGTGAGGAGGCCTACTACGAGCAGTACTTC
CASSEEAYYEQYF
>-|-|TRBJ1-5|TRBV5-1
TGCGCCAGCAGCCCCGACGGGAGAAATCAGCCCCAGCATTTT
CASSPDGRNQPQHF
>-|-|TRBJ1-2|TRBV29-1
TGCAGCGTCGGGGACTGGGGGGACTATGGCTACACCTTC
CSVGDWGDYGYTF
>-|-|TRBJ2-1|TRBV20-1
TGCAGTGTACTCGGCAGGGTCAGGATTGATGAGCAGTTCTTC
CSVLGRVRIDEQFF
>-|TRBD1|TRBJ2-2|TRBV9
TGTGCCAGCAGCGCTGGGACAGGGGATACCGGGGAGCTGTTTTTT
CASSAGTGDTGELFF
>-|-|TRBJ2-5|TRBV15
TGTGCCACCAGCAGAGATGGGACTCGACAAGAGACCCAGTACTTC
CATSRDGTRQETQYF
>-|-|TRBJ1-1|TRBV7-2
TGTGCCAGCAGCCCTCCTTTGGCAGGAGGCGAAGCTTTCTTT
CASSPPLAGGEAFF
>-|-|TRBJ1-1|TRBV13
TGTGCCAGCAGCCCCCGGAGGCGGGGGACTGAAGCTTTCTTT
CASSPRRRGTEAFF
>-|-|TRBJ2-5|TRBV7-3
TGTGCCAGCAGTCCACAGGGTTCACTAGAGACCCAGTACTTC
CASSPQGSLETQYF
>-|TRBD2|TRBJ2-5|TRBV5-8
TGTGCCAGCAGCCAAGGAGGTCGGGGGGTCCAGGAGACCCAGTACTTC
CASSQGGRGVQETQYF
>-|-|TRBJ2-3|TRBV12-3/TRBV12-4
TGTGCCAGCAGTTTTAGGGGGGGAGATACGCAGTATTTT
CASSFRGGDTQYF
>-|-|TRBJ2-3|TRBV6-2/TRBV6-3
TGTGCCAGCCGATCGTGGGATACGCAGTATTTT
CASRSWDTQYF
>once|-|TRBJ1-1|TRBV9
TGTGCCAGCAGCGTAGCGGGCGGATGGGGAACTGAAGCTTTCTTT
CASSVAGGWGTEAFF
>few|-|TRBJ1-1|TRBV29-1
TGCAGCGTTGATCGGGGTGGGACTGAAGCTTTCTTT
CSVDRGGTEAFF
>-|-|TRBJ2-3|TRBV30
TGTGCCTTGGGGGAGGCCCACCCACACATGGATACGCAGTATTTT
CALGEAHPHMDTQYF
>-|-|TRBJ2-7|TRBV7-2
TGTGCCAGCAGCTTAGACCAGGGTAAGGAGCAGTACTTC
CASSLDQGKEQYF
>-|-|TRBJ1-2|TRBV6-2/TRBV6-3
TGTGCCAGCAGTTATACCAGAACCAGGGACGGCTACACCTTC
CASSYTRTRDGYTF
>once|-|TRBJ2-1|TRBV3-1
TGTGCCAGCAGCCGCCGACCCGGGGACGGTGAGCAGTTCTTC
CASSRRPGDGEQFF
>-|TRBD1|TRBJ2-1|TRBV29-1
TGCAGCGGCCGACAGGGGACCAATGAGCAGTTCTTC
CSGRQGTNEQFF
>-|TRBD2|TRBJ2-1|TRBV6-1
TGTGCCAGCAGGAAATCTAGCGGGAGCTCCTACAATGAGCAGTTCTTC
CASRKSSGSSYNEQFF
>-|-|TRBJ2-7|TRBV20-1
TGCAGTGCTAGAGTTAACTCCTACGAGCAGTACTTC
CSARVNSYEQYF
>-|TRBD1|TRBJ1-1|TRBV20-1
TGCAGTGTCACCCGGGACAGGGGGTTGAACACTGAAGCTTTCTTT
CSVTRDRGLNTEAFF